The 9 T cell receptor beta chains in this list originate from one sample, sequenced in a study of post-analysis software for immune sequencing data (dated by TCRdb to about 2015). Here is what the overall study found, with its caveats: Patients showed significantly higher frequencies than controls for a handful of TRBV segments, among them TRBV5-6, TRBV5-1 and TRBV20-1.

Libraries were constructed by PCR. Reads for this sample came from an Illumina HiSeq 2500. To reduce PCR and sequencing biases, unique molecular identifiers were incorporated into the TCR beta cDNA libraries. In-frame beta chains were kept once TCRdb had trimmed the public reads at Q25 with fastp and called clones with MiXCR. Identical CDR3 proteins give one entry, which carries the most common genes and DNA. This sample gives about 800,000 distinct CDR3 sequences in total; 25% to 30% of them show up just once. In total, the top ten clones hold more than 0.55% of the sample. Their antigens are not known. Material for sequencing was blood. The receptors shown here come from a girl under 18 with multiple sclerosis.

The chain couples TRBV3-1 to TRBJ2-7, with D possibly being TRBD2 (7 bases). CDR1 and CDR2 (germline): LGHDT, YNNKEL (reference sequence). With 4 bases removed from V and 3 bases from J, the gap between germline ends came to 10 bases. The CDR3 covers 13 residues. CDR3 bases: TGTGCCAGCAGCCGGGGGGGCAACTACGAGCAGTACTTC. This codes for CASSRGGNYEQYF.

V gene TRBV4-2 combines with J gene TRBJ2-6; TRBD1 matches 9 bases. The CDR3 covers 18 residues. The trim removed 0 bases at V and 2 bases at J, leaving 5 bases unmatched. The V gene's germline CDR1 is LGHNA and CDR2 YNFKEQ. For the CDR3, the DNA is TGTGCCAGCAGCCAAGAGGGACAGGGATATACTGGGGCCAACGTCCTGACTTTC. Translation: CASSQEGQGYTGANVLTF.

This clonotype was counted between two and nine times. The chain combines TRBV5-1 with TRBJ2-7; TRBD1 matches 12 bases. The CDR3 has 14 amino acids. The junction had 4 bases not matched to a gene; V was cut back by 4 bases and J by 5 bases. Germline V gene sequence: CDR1 SGHRS, CDR2 YFSETQ. In DNA form, the CDR3 reads TGCGCCAGCAGCCCGGGACAGGGGGCCCACGAGCAGTACTTC. Protein product: CASSPGQGAHEQYF.

The chain links TRBV20-1 to TRBJ2-7; 7 bases are a match to TRBD2. Germline V gene data show CDR1 as DFQATT and CDR2 as SNEGSKA (reference sequence). With V trimmed by 5 bases and J by 4 bases, 11 bases remained unmatched. This CDR3 region has 14 residues. The CDR3 loop reads CSAPGGTTIYEQYF. CDR3 bases: TGCAGTGCTCCTGGGGGGACTACCATTTACGAGCAGTACTTC.

This clonotype was seen a few times. The chain combines TRBV2 with TRBJ1-2; D ambiguous. This CDR3 is 14 amino acids long. V lost 6 bases to trimming and J lost 7 bases, with 18 bases between them. The germline V gene encodes CDR1 SNHLY and CDR2 FYNNEI. The CDR3 is CASRGGRGPGGYTF. The DNA of the CDR3 is TGTGCCAGCAGAGGAGGTCGGGGTCCCGGTGGCTACACCTTC. Using reference TRBV2 and TRBJ1-2 for the parts outside the CDR3, the full variable domain is EPEVTQTPSHQVTQMGQEVILRCVPISNHLYFYWYRQILGQKVEFLVSFYNNEISEKSEIFDDQFSVERPDGSNFTLKIRSTKLEDSAMYFCASRGGRGPGGYTFGSGTRLTVV.

J is TRBJ1-1 and V is TRBV12-3 or TRBV12-4, with a weak D call TRBD1 (6 bases). V was pared by 5 bases and J by 1 base, with 11 bases between. This CDR3 is built from 14 residues. CDR3 in DNA: TGTGCCAGCAGTGCCACGACAGGGAACACTGAAGCTTTCTTT. Translated, it gives CASSATTGNTEAFF.

This clonotype was detected only a few times. The DNA of the CDR3 is TGTGCCAGCAGCTTAGTAAACAGGCGCGGCTACACCTTC. Its translation: CASSLVNRRGYTF. The gene calls are TRBV7-2 and TRBJ1-2, with D possibly matching TRBD1 (5 bases). The CDR3 has 13 residues. Trimming removed 1 base at V and 8 bases at J, with 11 bases between. Germline assignment: CDR1 SGHTA and CDR2 FQGNSA.

This clonotype showed up just a few times. This chain's CDR3 is CASTSGQGAFGANVLTF. CDR3 nucleotide sequence: TGTGCCAGCACCTCGGGACAGGGGGCGTTTGGGGCCAACGTCCTGACTTTC. J is TRBJ2-6 and V is TRBV7-2; 12 bases align to TRBD1. Germline V lookup: CDR1 SGHTA, CDR2 FQGNSA. The CDR3 totals 17 residues. J was trimmed by 3 bases and V by 7 bases; bases with no gene match: 7.

The chain recombines TRBV12-3 or TRBV12-4 with TRBJ2-5; D call uncertain. Deletions cut 3 bases from V and 5 bases from J, with 7 bases between. The length of the CDR3 is 12 residues. CDR3 nucleotides: TGTGCCAGCAGTTTCCCCCTGGAGACCCAGTACTTC. Its protein product is CASSFPLETQYF.